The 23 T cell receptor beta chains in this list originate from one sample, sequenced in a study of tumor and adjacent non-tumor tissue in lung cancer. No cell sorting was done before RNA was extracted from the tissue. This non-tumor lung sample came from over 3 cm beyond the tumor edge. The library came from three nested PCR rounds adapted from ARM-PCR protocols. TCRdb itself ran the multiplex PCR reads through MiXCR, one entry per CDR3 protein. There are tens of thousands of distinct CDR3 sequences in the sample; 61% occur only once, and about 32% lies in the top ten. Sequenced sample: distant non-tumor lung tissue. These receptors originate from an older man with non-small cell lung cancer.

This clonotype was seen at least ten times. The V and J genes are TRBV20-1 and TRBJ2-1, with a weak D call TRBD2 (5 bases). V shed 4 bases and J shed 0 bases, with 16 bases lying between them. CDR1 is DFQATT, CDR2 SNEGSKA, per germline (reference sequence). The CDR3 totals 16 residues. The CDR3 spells CSAMTSFAGSYNEQFF. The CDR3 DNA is TGCAGTGCTATGACCTCCTTTGCGGGCTCCTACAATGAGCAGTTCTTC.

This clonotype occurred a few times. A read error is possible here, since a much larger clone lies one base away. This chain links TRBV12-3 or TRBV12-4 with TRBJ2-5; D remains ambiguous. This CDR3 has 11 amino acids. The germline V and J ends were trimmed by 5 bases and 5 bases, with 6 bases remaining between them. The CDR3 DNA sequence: TGTGCCAGCAGTCTTCTGGAGACCCAGTACTTC. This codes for CASSLLETQYF.

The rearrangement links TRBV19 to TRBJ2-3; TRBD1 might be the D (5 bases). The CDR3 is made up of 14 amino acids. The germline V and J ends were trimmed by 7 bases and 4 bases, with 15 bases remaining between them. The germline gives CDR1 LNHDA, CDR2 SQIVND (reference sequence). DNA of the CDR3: TGTGCCAGTAATCAGGGAAGAACGGCAGATACGCAGTATTTT. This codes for CASNQGRTADTQYF. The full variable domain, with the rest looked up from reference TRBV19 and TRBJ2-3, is DGGITQSPKYLFRKEGQNVTLSCEQNLNHDAMYWYRQDPGQGLRLIYYSQIVNDFQKGDIAEGYSVSREKKESFPLTVTSAQKNPTAFYLCASNQGRTADTQYFGPGTRLTVL.

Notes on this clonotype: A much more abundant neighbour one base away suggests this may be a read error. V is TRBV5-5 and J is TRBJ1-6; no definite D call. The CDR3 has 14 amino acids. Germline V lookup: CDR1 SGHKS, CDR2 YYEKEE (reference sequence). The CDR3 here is CASSFWGSISRLHF. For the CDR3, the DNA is TGTGCCAGCAGCTTTTGGGGAAGTATTTCACGCCTCCACTTT.

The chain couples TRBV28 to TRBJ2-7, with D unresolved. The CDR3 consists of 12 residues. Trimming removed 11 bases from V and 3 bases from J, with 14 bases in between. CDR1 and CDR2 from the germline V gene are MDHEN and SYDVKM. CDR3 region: CALTDRDYEQYF. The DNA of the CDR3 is TGTGCCCTAACAGATAGAGACTACGAGCAGTACTTC. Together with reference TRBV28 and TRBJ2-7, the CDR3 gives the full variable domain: DVKVTQSSRYLVKRTGEKVFLECVQDMDHENMFWYRQDPGLGLRLIYFSYDVKMKEKGDIPEGYSVSREKKERFSLILESASTNQTSMYLCALTDRDYEQYFGPGTRLTVT.

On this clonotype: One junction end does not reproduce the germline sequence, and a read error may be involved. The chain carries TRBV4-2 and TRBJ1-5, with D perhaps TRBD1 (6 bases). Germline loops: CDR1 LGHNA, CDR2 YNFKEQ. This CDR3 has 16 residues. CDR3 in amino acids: CASNQDPQGHAQPQHF. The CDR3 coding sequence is TGTGCTAGCAACCAAGATCCCCAGGGGCATGCTCAGCCCCAGCATTTT.

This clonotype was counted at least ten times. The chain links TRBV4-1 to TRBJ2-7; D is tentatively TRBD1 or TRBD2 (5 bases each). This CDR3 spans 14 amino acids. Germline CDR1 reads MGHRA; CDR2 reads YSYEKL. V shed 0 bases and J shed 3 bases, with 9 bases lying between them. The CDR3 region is CASSQEEGLYEQYF. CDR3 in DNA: TGCGCCAGCAGCCAAGAAGAGGGGCTCTACGAGCAGTACTTC.

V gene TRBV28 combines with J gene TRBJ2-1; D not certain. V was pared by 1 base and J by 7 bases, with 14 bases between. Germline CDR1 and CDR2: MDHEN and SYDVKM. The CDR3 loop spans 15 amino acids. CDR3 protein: CASSLSPPIKNEQFF. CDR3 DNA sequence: TGTGCCAGCAGTTTATCCCCCCCCATTAAGAATGAGCAGTTCTTC.

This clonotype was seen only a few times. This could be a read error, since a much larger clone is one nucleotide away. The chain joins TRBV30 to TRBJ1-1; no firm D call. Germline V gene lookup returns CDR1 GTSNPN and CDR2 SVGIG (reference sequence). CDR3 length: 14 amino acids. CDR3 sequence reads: CTWSSRAIHTEAFF. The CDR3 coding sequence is TGTACCTGGAGTAGTCGGGCGATTCACACTGAAGCTTTCTTT.

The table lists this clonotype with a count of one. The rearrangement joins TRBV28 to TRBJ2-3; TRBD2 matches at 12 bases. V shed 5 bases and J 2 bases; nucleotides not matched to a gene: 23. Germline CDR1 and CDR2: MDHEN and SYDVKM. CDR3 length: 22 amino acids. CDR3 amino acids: CASSAGQGSRLAGATFTDTQYF. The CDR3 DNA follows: TGTGCCAGCAGTGCCGGACAGGGTTCCCGACTAGCGGGGGCCACCTTCACAGATACGCAGTATTTT.

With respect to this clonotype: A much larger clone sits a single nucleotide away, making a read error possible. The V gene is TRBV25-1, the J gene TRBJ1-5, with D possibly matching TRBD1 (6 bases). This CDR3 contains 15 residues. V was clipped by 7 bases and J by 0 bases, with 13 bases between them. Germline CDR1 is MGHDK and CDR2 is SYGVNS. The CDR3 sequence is CASNEGHYSNQPQHF. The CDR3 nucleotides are TGTGCCAGCAATGAGGGACATTATAGCAATCAGCCCCAGCATTTT.

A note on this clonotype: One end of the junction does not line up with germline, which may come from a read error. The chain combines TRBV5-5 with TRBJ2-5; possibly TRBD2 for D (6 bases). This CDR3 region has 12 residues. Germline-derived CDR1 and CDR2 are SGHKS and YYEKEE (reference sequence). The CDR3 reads CASSGSAGTQYF. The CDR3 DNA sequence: TGTGCCAGCAGCGGTTCCGCGGGGACCCAGTATTTC. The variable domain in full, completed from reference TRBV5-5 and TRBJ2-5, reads DAGVTQSPTHLIKTRGQQVTLRCSPISGHKSVSWYQQVLGQGPQFIFQYYEKEERGRGNFPDRFSARQFPNYSSELNVNALLLGDSALYLCASSGSAGTQYFGPGTRLLVL.

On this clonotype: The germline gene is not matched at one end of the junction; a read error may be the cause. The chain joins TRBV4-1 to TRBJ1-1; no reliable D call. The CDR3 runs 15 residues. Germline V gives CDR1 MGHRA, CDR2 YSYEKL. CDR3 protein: CASRQVVQMDTEAFF. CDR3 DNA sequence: TGCGCCAGCCGCCAAGTGGTGCAGATGGACACTGAAGCTTTCTTT.

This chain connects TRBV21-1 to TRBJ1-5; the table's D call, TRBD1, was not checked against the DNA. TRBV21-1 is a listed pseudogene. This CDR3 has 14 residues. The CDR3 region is CASSRDPWHQPQHF. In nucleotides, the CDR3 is TGTGCCAGCAGCAGAGACCCCTGGCATCAGCCCCAGCATTTT.

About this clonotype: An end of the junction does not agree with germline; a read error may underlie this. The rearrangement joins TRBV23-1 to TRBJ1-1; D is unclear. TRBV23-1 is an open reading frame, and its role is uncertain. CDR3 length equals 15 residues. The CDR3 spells CASSQPRTAYTEALF. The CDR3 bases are TGCGCCAGCAGTCAGCCCCGGACGGCTTACACTGAAGCTCTCTTT.

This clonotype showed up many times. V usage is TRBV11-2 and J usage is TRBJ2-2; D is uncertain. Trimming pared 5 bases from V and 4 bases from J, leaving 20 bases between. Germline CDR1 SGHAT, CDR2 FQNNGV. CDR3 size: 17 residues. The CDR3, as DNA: TGTGCCAGCAGCCCTTGGGGTAAGGGTATGAGCACCGGGGAGCTGTTTTTT. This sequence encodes CASSPWGKGMSTGELFF. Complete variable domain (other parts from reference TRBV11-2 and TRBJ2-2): EAGVAQSPRYKIIEKRQSVAFWCNPISGHATLYWYQQILGQGPKLLIQFQNNGVVDDSQLPKDRFSAERLKGVDSTLKIQPAKLEDSAVYLCASSPWGKGMSTGELFFGEGSRLTVL.

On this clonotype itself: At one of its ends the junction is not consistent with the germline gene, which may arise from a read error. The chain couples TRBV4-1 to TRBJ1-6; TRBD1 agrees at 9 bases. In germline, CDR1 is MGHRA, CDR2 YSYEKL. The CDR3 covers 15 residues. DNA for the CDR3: TGCGCCAGCAGCAGTACAGGGGGCGAAGATTCACCCTTCCACTTT. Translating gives CASSSTGGEDSPFHF.

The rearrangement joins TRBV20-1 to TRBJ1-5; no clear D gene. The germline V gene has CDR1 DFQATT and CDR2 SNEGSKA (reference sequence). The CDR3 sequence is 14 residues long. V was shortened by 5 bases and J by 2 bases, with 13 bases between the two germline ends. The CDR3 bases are TGCAGTGCTTGGACGGGGTTGGGCAATCAGCCCCAGCATTTT. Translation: CSAWTGLGNQPQHF.

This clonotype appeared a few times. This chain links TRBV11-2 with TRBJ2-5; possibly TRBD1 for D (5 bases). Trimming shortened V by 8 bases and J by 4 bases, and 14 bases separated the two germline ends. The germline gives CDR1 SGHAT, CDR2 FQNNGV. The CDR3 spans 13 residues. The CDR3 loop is CASGRDRIETQYF. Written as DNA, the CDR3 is TGTGCCAGCGGCAGAGACAGAATAGAGACCCAGTACTTC.

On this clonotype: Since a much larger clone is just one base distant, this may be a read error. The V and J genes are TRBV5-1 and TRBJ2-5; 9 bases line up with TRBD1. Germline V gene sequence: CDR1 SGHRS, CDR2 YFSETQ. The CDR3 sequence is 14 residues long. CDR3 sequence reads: CASRTGAGRETRYF. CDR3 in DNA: TGCGCCAGCCGGACAGGGGCCGGAAGAGAGACCCGGTACTTC. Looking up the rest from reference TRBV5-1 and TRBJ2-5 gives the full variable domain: KAGVTQTPRYLIKTRGQQVTLSCSPISGHRSVSWYQQTPGQGLQFLFEYFSETQRNKGNFPGRFSGRQFSNSRSEMNVSTLELGDSALYLCASRTGAGRETRYFGPGTRLLVL.

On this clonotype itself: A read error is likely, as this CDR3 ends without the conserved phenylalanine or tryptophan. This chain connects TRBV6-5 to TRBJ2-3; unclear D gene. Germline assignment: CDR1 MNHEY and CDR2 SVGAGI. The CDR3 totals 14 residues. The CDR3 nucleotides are TGTGTCAGCAGTCTCGCCTGGGGCACAGATACGCAGTATCTT. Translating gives CVSSLAWGTDTQYL.

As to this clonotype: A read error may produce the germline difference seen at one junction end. The CDR3 spells CPSSSYRQGVYNEQFF. In DNA, the CDR3 is TGTCCCAGCAGTTCATATCGACAGGGGGTGTATAATGAGCAGTTCTTC. The genes are TRBV28 and TRBJ2-1; 9 nucleotides align to TRBD1. This CDR3 is built from 16 residues. Looked up from germline, CDR1 is MDHEN and CDR2 is SYDVKM.

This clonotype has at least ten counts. This chain's CDR3 is CASSPRQYGYTF. The DNA for the CDR3 is TGTGCCAGCAGTCCTCGACAATATGGCTACACCTTC. V gene TRBV12-3 or TRBV12-4 combines with J gene TRBJ1-2; no clear D. The CDR3 consists of 12 residues. V was shortened by 5 bases and J by 5 bases, with 9 bases between the two germline ends.